These 20 T cell receptor beta chains originate from one sample sequenced in a study of blood T cells in healthy people across ages. Sample-barcoded 5' priming and a J-beta primer mix drove a second PCR of about 7 to 12 cycles. TCRdb re-called the 5' RACE reads through MiXCR, storing one row per CDR3 protein. The table includes around 970,000 distinct CDR3 sequences, roughly half detected once. Sequencing used blood. The source is a woman aged 55-69 years in good health.

This clonotype was seen just once. In DNA form, the CDR3 reads TGTGCCACCAGCAGCGGGGTCGAAGGGTTTCAGCCCCAGCATTTT. This encodes CATSSGVEGFQPQHF. This rearrangement joins TRBV15 to TRBJ1-5; D is unclear. Trimming took 3 bases from V and 6 from J, leaving 15 bases between them. The CDR3 has 15 amino acids. Germline V gene data show CDR1 as LNHNV and CDR2 as YYDKDF (reference sequence).

This clonotype showed up just a few times. A read error may account for a junction end that differs from germline. The V and J genes are TRBV19 and TRBJ2-4; tentative D call: TRBD1 (6 bases). This CDR3 spans 13 amino acids. Germline V CDR1 and CDR2: LNHDA, SQIVND (reference sequence). The CDR3 loop is CVSSRGFGNIQYF. Here the CDR3 DNA reads TGTGTCAGTAGTAGGGGGTTCGGAAACATTCAGTACTTC.

This clonotype was detected a few times. The gene calls are TRBV20-1 and TRBJ2-7; D remains unclear. With 0 bases removed from V and 4 bases from J, the gap between germline ends came to 7 bases. This CDR3 is built from 12 residues. CDR1 and CDR2 from the germline V gene are DFQATT and SNEGSKA (reference sequence). For the CDR3, the DNA is TGCAGTGCTAGAGAGGCCTATTACGAGCAGTACTTC. Translated: CSAREAYYEQYF.

The CDR3 region is CSVRRVSTDTQYF. Written as DNA, the CDR3 is TGCAGCGTTCGCAGGGTCAGCACAGATACGCAGTATTTT. The gene calls are TRBV29-1 and TRBJ2-3; possibly TRBD1 for D (5 bases). CDR3 size: 13 residues. Germline loops: CDR1 SQVTM, CDR2 ANQGSEA. The ends were cut back, 5 bases at V and 0 bases at J, with 9 bases in the middle.

This clonotype was observed a single time. This chain uses TRBV20-1 with TRBJ1-1; D gene uncertain. CDR3 size: 10 residues. Germline V lookup: CDR1 DFQATT, CDR2 SNEGSKA (reference sequence). Trimming removed 0 bases at V and 10 bases at J, with 6 bases between. CDR3 DNA: TGCAGTGCTAGAGACGGGCGAGCTTTCTTT. Its protein is CSARDGRAFF.

A remark on this clonotype: A much larger clonotype is one base distant, so this may be a read error. CDR3 in DNA: TGCGCCAGCAGCCATCAACTAGCGGAGAACACAGATACGCGGTATTTT. Translating gives CASSHQLAENTDTRYF. This chain joins TRBV4-3 and TRBJ2-3; TRBD2 matches at 8 bases. CDR3 length equals 16 residues. Germline CDR1 and CDR2: LGHNA and YSLEER.

V usage is TRBV7-2 and J usage is TRBJ2-7; 9 bases fit TRBD2. The CDR3 runs to 14 residues. V shed 3 bases, J shed 6 bases, and the junction held 6 bases outside the gene matches. In germline, CDR1 is SGHTA, CDR2 FQGNSA. For the CDR3, the DNA is TGTGCCAGCAGCTTTAGCGGGAGTATCTCCGAGCAGTACTTC. Its protein is CASSFSGSISEQYF.

This clonotype has only a few counts. This chain connects TRBV20-1 to TRBJ1-2, with D uncertain. V was cut by 3 bases and J by 5 bases, with 10 bases left in between. The CDR3 length is 12 residues. Germline loops: CDR1 DFQATT, CDR2 SNEGSKA (reference sequence). In nucleotides, the CDR3 is TGCAGTGCTAGTACGGGAGGGTATGGCTACACCTTC. Residues: CSASTGGYGYTF.

In its sample, this clonotype was seen once. This chain joins TRBV27 and TRBJ2-3, with D maybe TRBD2 (7 bases). With 3 bases removed from V and 0 bases from J, the gap between germline ends came to 16 bases. This CDR3 has 17 residues. Germline V gives CDR1 MNHEY, CDR2 SMNVEV (reference sequence). The CDR3 region is CASSFGGRPSSTDTQYF. For the CDR3, the DNA is TGTGCCAGCAGTTTCGGGGGGCGGCCTTCTAGCACAGATACGCAGTATTTT.

Comment on this clonotype: Compared with germline, one end of the junction differs, possibly owing to a read error. The genes are TRBV3-1 and TRBJ2-1, with 12 nucleotides matching TRBD2. The CDR3 length is 15 residues. Germline CDR1 reads LGHDT; CDR2 reads YNNKEL (reference sequence). CDR3 DNA: TGTGTCAGCAGAAAAGCTAGCGGGAGGGCCTCGTCAAAGTTCTTC. Its translation: CVSRKASGRASSKFF.

This clonotype was counted only a few times. The chain carries TRBV11-2 and TRBJ2-5; 7 bases are shared with TRBD2. The germline CDR1 and CDR2 sequences are SGHAT and FQNNGV. CDR3 size: 16 residues. The ends lost 5 bases at V and 6 bases at J; junction bases unmatched: 15. CDR3 sequence reads: CASSRIAGRVGKTQYF. The CDR3 region has the DNA TGTGCCAGCAGCCGGATAGCGGGCAGAGTGGGAAAGACCCAGTACTTC.

The V call is TRBV27, the J call TRBJ2-3; 11 bases match TRBD2. Germline CDR1 MNHEY, CDR2 SMNVEV (reference sequence). V shed 2 bases, J shed 6 bases, and the junction held 13 bases outside the gene matches. The CDR3 runs to 18 residues. The CDR3 region has the DNA TGTGCCAGCAGTTTAGCGCTTATGATTGCTAGCGGGAGGGATACGCAGTATTTT. This translates into CASSLALMIASGRDTQYF.

This clonotype came up a few times. The V call is TRBV14, the J call TRBJ2-3; D is ambiguous. Trimming cost V 1 base and J 10 bases, with 12 bases left between them. Per germline, CDR1 SGHDN and CDR2 FVKESK. The CDR3 runs 13 residues. Here the CDR3 DNA reads TGTGCCAGCAGCCAAGTCGGCAGTAGGGCGCAGTATTTT. Translating it yields CASSQVGSRAQYF.

Only one count was recorded for this clonotype. The chain uses TRBV6-5 and TRBJ2-5, with TRBD2 as a possible D gene (6 bases). Germline CDR1 MNHEY, CDR2 SVGAGI. Trimming shortened V by 8 bases and J by 7 bases, and 14 bases separated the two germline ends. CDR3 length equals 12 residues. CDR3 bases: TGTGCCAGCGGGCCTCTGGGGGGGACCCAGTACTTC. Residues: CASGPLGGTQYF.

CDR3 coding DNA: TGCAGTGCCTCCGGGGGACAGGGAAGTTCGAATGAGCAGTTCTTC. Amino acids: CSASGGQGSSNEQFF. This sequence joins TRBV20-1 and TRBJ2-1; 9 nucleotides match TRBD1. The germline CDR1 and CDR2 sequences are DFQATT and SNEGSKA (reference sequence). The junction had 13 bases not matched to a gene; V was cut back by 6 bases and J by 7 bases. The CDR3 loop spans 15 amino acids.

As regards this clonotype: One end of the junction does not line up with germline, which may come from a read error. V and J are TRBV6-1 and TRBJ1-4; D might be TRBD1 (5 bases). In germline, CDR1 is MNHNS, CDR2 SASEGT. The CDR3 consists of 15 residues. The CDR3 DNA reads TGTGCCAGCAGTCAAGCGCTCGGGGGAGGAGAAAAACTGTTTTTT. Translating gives CASSQALGGGEKLFF.

There are a few counts of this clonotype. The chain joins TRBV5-1 to TRBJ2-7; TRBD2 aligns across 13 bases. The CDR3 length is 23 residues. J gave up 3 bases and V 0 bases, and 24 bases lay outside the gene matches. Germline CDR1 reads SGHRS; CDR2 reads YFSETQ. DNA of the CDR3: TGCGCCAGCAGCTTGGTTCCAGGGAGACACCGGACTAGCGGGAGTGACCTATTCTACGAGCAGTACTTC. Its protein is CASSLVPGRHRTSGSDLFYEQYF.

Points on this clonotype: Mismatch with germline at one junction end may stem from a read error. The V gene is TRBV20-1, the J gene TRBJ1-2; D ambiguous. This CDR3 has 12 residues. Germline values: CDR1 DFQATT, CDR2 SNEGSKA (reference sequence). The CDR3 protein is CSARVSGVGHTF. Written as DNA, the CDR3 is TGCAGTGCTAGAGTCTCAGGAGTTGGCCACACCTTC.

This chain joins TRBV29-1 and TRBJ1-2; TRBD1 might be the D (6 bases). This CDR3 has 12 amino acids. The germline CDR1 and CDR2 sequences are SQVTM and ANQGSEA. V was cut by 6 bases and J by 8 bases, with 16 bases left in between. CDR3 nucleotide sequence: TGCAGCGTACCTATAGAGGGGGGCGGCTACACCTTC. It is translated as CSVPIEGGGYTF.

The rearrangement links TRBV9 to TRBJ2-5; D gene unclear. Germline CDR1 SGDLS, CDR2 YYNGEE. Trimming cost V 1 base and J 3 bases, with 10 bases left between them. This CDR3 spans 14 amino acids. CDR3 region: CASSVNYAKETQYF. The CDR3 nucleotides read TGTGCCAGCAGCGTAAACTACGCCAAAGAGACCCAGTACTTC.